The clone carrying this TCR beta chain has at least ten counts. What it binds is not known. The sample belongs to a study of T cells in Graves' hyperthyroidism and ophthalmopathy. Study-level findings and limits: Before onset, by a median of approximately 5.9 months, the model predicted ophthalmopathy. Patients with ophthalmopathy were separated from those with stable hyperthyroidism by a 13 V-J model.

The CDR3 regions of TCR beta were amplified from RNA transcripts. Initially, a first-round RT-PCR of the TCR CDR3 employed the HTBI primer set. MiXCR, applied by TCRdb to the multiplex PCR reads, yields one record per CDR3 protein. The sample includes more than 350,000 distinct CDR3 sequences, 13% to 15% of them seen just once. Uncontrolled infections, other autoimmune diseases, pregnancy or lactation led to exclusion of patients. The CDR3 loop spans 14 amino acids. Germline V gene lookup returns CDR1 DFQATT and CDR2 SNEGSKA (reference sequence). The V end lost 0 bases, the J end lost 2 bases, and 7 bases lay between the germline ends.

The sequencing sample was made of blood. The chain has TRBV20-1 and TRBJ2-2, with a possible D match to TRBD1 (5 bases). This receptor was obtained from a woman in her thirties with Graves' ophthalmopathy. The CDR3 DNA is TGCAGTGCTAGAGATGGACAAAACACCGGGGAGCTGTTTTTT. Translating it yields CSARDGQNTGELFF.